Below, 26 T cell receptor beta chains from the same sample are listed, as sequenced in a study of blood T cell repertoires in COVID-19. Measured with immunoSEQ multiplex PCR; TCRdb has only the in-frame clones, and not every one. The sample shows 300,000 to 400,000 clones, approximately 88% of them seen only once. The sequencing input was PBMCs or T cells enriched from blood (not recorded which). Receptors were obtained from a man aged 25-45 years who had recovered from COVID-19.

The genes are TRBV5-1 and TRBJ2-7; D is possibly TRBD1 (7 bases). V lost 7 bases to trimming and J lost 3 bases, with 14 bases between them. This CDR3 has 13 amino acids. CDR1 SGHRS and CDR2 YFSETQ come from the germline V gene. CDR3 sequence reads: CASSGDRGYEQYF. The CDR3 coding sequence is TGCGCCAGCTCGGGGGACAGAGGCTACGAGCAGTACTTC.

In DNA, the CDR3 is TGTGCCAGCAGTGTACAGGGGGCTGTGGGCACCGGGGAGCTGTTTTTT. Translation: CASSVQGAVGTGELFF. The V gene is TRBV5-4, the J gene TRBJ2-2, with 9 bases matching TRBD1. V was clipped by 5 bases and J by 4 bases; unmatched bases: 9. The CDR3 loop spans 16 amino acids. Germline CDR1 and CDR2: SGHNT and YYREEE (reference sequence).

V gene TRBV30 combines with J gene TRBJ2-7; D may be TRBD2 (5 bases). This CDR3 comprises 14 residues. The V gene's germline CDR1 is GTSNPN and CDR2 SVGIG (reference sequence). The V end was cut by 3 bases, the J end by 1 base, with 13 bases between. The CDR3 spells CAWSLQSGSYEQYF. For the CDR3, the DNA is TGTGCCTGGAGCCTCCAGTCGGGGTCCTACGAGCAGTACTTC.

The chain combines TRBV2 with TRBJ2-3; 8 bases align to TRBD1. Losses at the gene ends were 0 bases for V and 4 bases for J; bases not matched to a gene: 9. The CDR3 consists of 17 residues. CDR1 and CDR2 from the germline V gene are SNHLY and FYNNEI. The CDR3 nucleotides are TGTGCCAGCAGTGAAGCATGGAGGGACAGGCCCCCAGATACGCAGTATTTT. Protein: CASSEAWRDRPPDTQYF. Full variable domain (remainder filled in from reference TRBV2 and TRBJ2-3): EPEVTQTPSHQVTQMGQEVILRCVPISNHLYFYWYRQILGQKVEFLVSFYNNEISEKSEIFDDQFSVERPDGSNFTLKIRSTKLEDSAMYFCASSEAWRDRPPDTQYFGPGTRLTVL.

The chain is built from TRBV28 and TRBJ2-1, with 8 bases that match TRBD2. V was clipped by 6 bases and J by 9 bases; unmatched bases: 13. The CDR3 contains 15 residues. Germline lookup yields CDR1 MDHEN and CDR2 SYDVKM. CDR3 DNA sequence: TGTGCCAGCAGAGTACGCGGGACTCTAGCGGGTGAGCAGTTCTTC. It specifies CASRVRGTLAGEQFF. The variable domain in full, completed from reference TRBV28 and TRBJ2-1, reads DVKVTQSSRYLVKRTGEKVFLECVQDMDHENMFWYRQDPGLGLRLIYFSYDVKMKEKGDIPEGYSVSREKKERFSLILESASTNQTSMYLCASRVRGTLAGEQFFGPGTRLTVL.

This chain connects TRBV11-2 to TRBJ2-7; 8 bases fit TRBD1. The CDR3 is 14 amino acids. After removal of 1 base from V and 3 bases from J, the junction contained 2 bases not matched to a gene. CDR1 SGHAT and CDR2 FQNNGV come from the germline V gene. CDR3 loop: CASSLATGGYEQYF. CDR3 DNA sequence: TGTGCCAGCAGCTTAGCTACAGGGGGCTACGAGCAGTACTTC.

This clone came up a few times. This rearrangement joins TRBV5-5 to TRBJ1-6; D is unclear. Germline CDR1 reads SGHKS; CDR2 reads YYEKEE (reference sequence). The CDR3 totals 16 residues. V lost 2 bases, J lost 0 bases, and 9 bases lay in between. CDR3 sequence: CASSFDIRSYNSPLHF. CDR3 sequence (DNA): TGTGCCAGCAGCTTCGACATTCGCTCCTATAATTCACCCCTCCACTTT.

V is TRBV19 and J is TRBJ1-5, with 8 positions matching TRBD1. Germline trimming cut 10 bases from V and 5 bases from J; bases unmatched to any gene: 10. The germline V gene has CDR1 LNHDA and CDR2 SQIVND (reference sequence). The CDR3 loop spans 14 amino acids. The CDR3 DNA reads TGTGCCACCGGGACAGGCCGGACGGATCAGCCCCAGCATTTT. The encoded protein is CATGTGRTDQPQHF.

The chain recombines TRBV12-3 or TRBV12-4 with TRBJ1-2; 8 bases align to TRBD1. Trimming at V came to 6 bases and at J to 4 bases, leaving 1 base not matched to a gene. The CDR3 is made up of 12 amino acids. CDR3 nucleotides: TGTGCCAGCAGCGACAGGGGCTATGGCTACACCTTC. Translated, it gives CASSDRGYGYTF.

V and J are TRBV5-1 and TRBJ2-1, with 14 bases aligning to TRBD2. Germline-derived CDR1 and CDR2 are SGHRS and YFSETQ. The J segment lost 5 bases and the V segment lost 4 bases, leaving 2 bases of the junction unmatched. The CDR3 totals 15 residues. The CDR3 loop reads CASSQGLAGDNEQFF. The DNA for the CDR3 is TGCGCCAGCAGCCAGGGACTAGCGGGGGACAATGAGCAGTTCTTC. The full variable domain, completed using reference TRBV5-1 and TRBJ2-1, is KAGVTQTPRYLIKTRGQQVTLSCSPISGHRSVSWYQQTPGQGLQFLFEYFSETQRNKGNFPGRFSGRQFSNSRSEMNVSTLELGDSALYLCASSQGLAGDNEQFFGPGTRLTVL.

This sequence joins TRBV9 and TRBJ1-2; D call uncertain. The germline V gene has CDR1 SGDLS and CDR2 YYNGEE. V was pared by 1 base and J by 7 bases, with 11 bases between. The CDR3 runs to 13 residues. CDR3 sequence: CASSVNSLGGYTF. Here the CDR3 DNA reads TGTGCCAGCAGCGTAAATTCTCTCGGTGGCTACACCTTC.

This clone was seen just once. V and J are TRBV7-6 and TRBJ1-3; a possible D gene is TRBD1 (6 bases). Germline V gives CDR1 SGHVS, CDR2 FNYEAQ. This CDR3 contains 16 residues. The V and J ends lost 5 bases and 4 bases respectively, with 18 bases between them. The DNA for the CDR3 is TGTGCCAGCAGCCGAGAAGGGCGGGGGCTAGGAAACACCATATATTTT. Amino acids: CASSREGRGLGNTIYF.

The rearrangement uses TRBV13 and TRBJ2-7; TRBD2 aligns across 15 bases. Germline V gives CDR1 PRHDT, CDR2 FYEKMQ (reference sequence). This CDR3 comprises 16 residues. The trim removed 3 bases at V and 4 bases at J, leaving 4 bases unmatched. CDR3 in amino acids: CASSFGTSGGPYEQYF. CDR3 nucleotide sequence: TGTGCCAGCAGCTTCGGGACTAGCGGGGGGCCGTACGAGCAGTACTTC.

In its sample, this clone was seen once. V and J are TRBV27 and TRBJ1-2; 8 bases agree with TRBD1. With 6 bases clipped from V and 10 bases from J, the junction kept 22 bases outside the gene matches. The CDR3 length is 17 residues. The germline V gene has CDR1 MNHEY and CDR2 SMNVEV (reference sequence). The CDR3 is CASRAKDRDDPLGYYTF. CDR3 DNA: TGTGCCAGCAGGGCCAAGGACAGGGATGACCCCCTCGGGTACTACACCTTC.

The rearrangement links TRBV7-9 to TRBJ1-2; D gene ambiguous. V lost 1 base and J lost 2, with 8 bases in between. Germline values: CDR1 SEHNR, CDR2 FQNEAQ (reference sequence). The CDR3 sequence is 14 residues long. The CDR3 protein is CASSLETGNYGYTF. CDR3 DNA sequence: TGTGCCAGCAGCTTAGAGACGGGGAACTATGGCTACACCTTC.

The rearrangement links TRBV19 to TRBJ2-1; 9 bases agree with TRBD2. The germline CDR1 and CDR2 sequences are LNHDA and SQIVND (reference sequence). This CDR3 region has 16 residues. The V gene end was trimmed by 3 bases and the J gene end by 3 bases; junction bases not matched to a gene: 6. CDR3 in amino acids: CASSMIAGALYNEQFF. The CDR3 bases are TGTGCCAGTAGTATGATAGCGGGGGCCCTCTACAATGAGCAGTTCTTC. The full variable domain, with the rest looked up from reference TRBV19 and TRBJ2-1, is DGGITQSPKYLFRKEGQNVTLSCEQNLNHDAMYWYRQDPGQGLRLIYYSQIVNDFQKGDIAEGYSVSREKKESFPLTVTSAQKNPTAFYLCASSMIAGALYNEQFFGPGTRLTVL.

In DNA form, the CDR3 reads TGTGCCAGCAGCCAGACAGGGAGCTCCTACGAGCAGTACTTC. It encodes CASSQTGSSYEQYF. This chain uses TRBV11-3 with TRBJ2-7, with 7 bases that match TRBD1. The V gene end was trimmed by 5 bases and the J gene end by 0 bases; junction bases not matched to a gene: 4. There are 14 residues in the CDR3. In germline, CDR1 is SGHNT, CDR2 YENEEA. The variable domain in full, with the rest retrieved from reference TRBV11-3 and TRBJ2-7, is EAGVVQSPRYKIIEKKQPVAFWCNPISGHNTLYWYLQNLGQGPELLIRYENEEAVDDSQLPKDRFSAERLKGVDSTLKIQPAELGDSAVYLCASSQTGSSYEQYFGPGTRLTVT.

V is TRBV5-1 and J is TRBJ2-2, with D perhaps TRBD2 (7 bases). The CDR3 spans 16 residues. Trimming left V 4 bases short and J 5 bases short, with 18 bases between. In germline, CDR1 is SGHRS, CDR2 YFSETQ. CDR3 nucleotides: TGCGCCAGCAGCCGGTCTGAGGGGGGGCAGACCGGGGAGCTGTTTTTT. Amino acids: CASSRSEGGQTGELFF. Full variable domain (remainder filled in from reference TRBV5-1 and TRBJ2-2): KAGVTQTPRYLIKTRGQQVTLSCSPISGHRSVSWYQQTPGQGLQFLFEYFSETQRNKGNFPGRFSGRQFSNSRSEMNVSTLELGDSALYLCASSRSEGGQTGELFFGEGSRLTVL.

The CDR3 DNA follows: TGTGCCAGCAGTTCAAGACTAGCGGTCTACAATGAGCAGTTCTTC. This gives the protein CASSSRLAVYNEQFF. This rearrangement joins TRBV28 to TRBJ2-1; 9 bases map to TRBD2. CDR1 MDHEN and CDR2 SYDVKM come from the germline V gene. The V segment lost 4 bases and the J segment 3 bases; nucleotides outside the gene matches: 4. This CDR3 spans 15 amino acids.

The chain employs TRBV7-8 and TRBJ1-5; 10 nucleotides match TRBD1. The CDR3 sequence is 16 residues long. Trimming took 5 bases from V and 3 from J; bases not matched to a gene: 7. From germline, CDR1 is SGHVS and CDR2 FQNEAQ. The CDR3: CASSLRGTGANQPQHF. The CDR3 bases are TGTGCCAGCAGCCTGAGAGGGACAGGGGCCAATCAGCCCCAGCATTTT.

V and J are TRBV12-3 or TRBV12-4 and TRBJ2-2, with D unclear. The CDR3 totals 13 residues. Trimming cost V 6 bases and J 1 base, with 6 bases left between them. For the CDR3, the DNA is TGTGCCAGCAGCCCCGGGAACACCGGGGAGCTGTTTTTT. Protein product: CASSPGNTGELFF.

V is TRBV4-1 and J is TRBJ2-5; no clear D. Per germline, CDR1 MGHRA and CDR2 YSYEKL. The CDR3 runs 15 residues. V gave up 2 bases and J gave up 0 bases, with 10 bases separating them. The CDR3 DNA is TGCGCCAGCAGCCAAAGACACAGAGACCAAGAGACCCAGTACTTC. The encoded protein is CASSQRHRDQETQYF.

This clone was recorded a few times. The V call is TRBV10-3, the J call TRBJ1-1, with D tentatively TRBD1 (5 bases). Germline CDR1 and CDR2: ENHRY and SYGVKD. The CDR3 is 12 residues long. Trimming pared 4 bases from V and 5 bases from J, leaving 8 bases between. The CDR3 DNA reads TGTGCCATCAGTGCGGCAGGGACTGAAGCTTTCTTT. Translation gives CAISAAGTEAFF.

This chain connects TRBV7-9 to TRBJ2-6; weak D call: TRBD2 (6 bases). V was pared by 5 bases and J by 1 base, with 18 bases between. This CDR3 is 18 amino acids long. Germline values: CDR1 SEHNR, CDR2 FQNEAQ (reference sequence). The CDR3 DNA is TGTGCCAGCAGCCGCCCCTCTGGCGGGATTTCTGGGGCCAACGTCCTGACTTTC. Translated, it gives CASSRPSGGISGANVLTF.

As DNA, the CDR3 is TGTGCCTGGGATGGGGGGACCGGGGAGCTGTTTTTT. Translating gives CAWDGGTGELFF. The chain recombines TRBV30 with TRBJ2-2; D perhaps matches TRBD2 (6 bases). V lost 5 bases to trimming and J lost 5 bases, with 9 bases between them. CDR1 and CDR2 from the germline V gene are GTSNPN and SVGIG (reference sequence). The CDR3 consists of 12 residues.

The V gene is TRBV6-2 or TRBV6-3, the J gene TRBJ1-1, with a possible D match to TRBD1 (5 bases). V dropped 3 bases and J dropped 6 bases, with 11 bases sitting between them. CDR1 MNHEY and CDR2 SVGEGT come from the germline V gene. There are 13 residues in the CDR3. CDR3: CASSYWSGAEAFF. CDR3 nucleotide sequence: TGTGCCAGCAGTTATTGGTCGGGGGCTGAAGCTTTCTTT.